The 14 T cell receptor beta chains given below trace back to one sample, sequenced in a study. Treg sorting used a CD4+CD25+CD127-/low gate. TCRdb redid the calling of the 5' RACE reads with MiXCR, one entry per CDR3 protein. The data hold more than 55,000 distinct CDR3 sequences, with less than 30% observed a single time. Sequenced input: tumor-infiltrating Tregs sorted from the breast tumor. The source of these receptors is a female donor with breast cancer.

The genes are TRBV3-1 and TRBJ2-7, with D hard to call. CDR3 length equals 11 residues. The V end was cut by 4 bases, the J end by 6 bases, with 7 bases between. Germline CDR1 reads LGHDT; CDR2 reads YNNKEL (reference sequence). DNA of the CDR3: TGTGCCAGCAGCCTCCATAGCGAGCAGTACTTC. It specifies CASSLHSEQYF.

This clonotype was counted only a few times. This rearrangement joins TRBV5-1 to TRBJ2-7; weak D call: TRBD2 (5 bases). The germline V gene encodes CDR1 SGHRS and CDR2 YFSETQ. V was trimmed by 5 bases and J by 1 base, leaving 13 bases between them. There are 14 residues in the CDR3. The CDR3 bases are TGCGCCAGCAGAACGGGAACATGGTCCTACGAGCAGTACTTC. It encodes CASRTGTWSYEQYF.

The rearrangement uses TRBV4-2 and TRBJ1-4; no reliable D call. CDR1 LGHNA and CDR2 YNFKEQ come from the germline V gene. The V end was cut by 0 bases, the J end by 3 bases, with 8 bases between. The CDR3 loop spans 15 amino acids. CDR3 coding DNA: TGTGCCAGCAGCCAAGACACCGTCGCTAATGAAAAACTGTTTTTT. This sequence encodes CASSQDTVANEKLFF.

The sample holds a few counts of this clonotype. The chain couples TRBV14 to TRBJ2-7; D perhaps matches TRBD2 (6 bases). V was shortened by 1 base and J by 6 bases, with 19 bases between the two germline ends. CDR3 length: 16 amino acids. Germline V gene data show CDR1 as SGHDN and CDR2 as FVKESK. The CDR3 reads CASSQVTGITGGEQYF. Written as DNA, the CDR3 is TGTGCCAGCAGCCAAGTGACCGGGATCACCGGGGGCGAGCAGTACTTC.

In its sample, this clonotype was seen a few times. V is TRBV12-3 or TRBV12-4 and J is TRBJ2-7; TRBD1 aligns across 7 bases. The CDR3 has 13 amino acids. Losses at the gene ends were 8 bases for V and 2 bases for J; bases not matched to a gene: 6. The CDR3 coding sequence is TGTGCCAGCTCATGGACAGGTCCCTACGAGCAGTACTTC. As protein: CASSWTGPYEQYF.

This chain connects TRBV5-4 to TRBJ1-4, with D hard to call. This CDR3 comprises 15 residues. CDR1 SGHNT and CDR2 YYREEE come from the germline V gene (reference sequence). Trimming took off 4 bases at V and 5 bases at J, with 15 bases between the two ends. In DNA, the CDR3 is TGTGCCAGCAGCCCCACCACGGCACAAAATGAAAAACTGTTTTTT. As protein: CASSPTTAQNEKLFF.

This clonotype was recorded a few times. This chain uses TRBV5-6 with TRBJ2-5; D possibly corresponds to TRBD1 (6 bases). The CDR3 covers 15 residues. V was shortened by 4 bases and J by 2 bases, with 15 bases between the two germline ends. Germline CDR1 and CDR2: SGHDT and YYEEEE. CDR3 in amino acids: CASSLVGHSQETQYF. Here the CDR3 DNA reads TGTGCCAGCAGCCTGGTGGGACACTCACAAGAGACCCAGTACTTC.

The chain combines TRBV7-3 with TRBJ2-2; 7 bases line up with TRBD2. V lost 5 bases to trimming and J lost 5 bases; unmatched junction nucleotides: 8. CDR3 length: 15 amino acids. From germline, CDR1 is SGHTA and CDR2 FQGTGA. The CDR3 loop reads CASSPRSGRTGELFF. CDR3 nucleotide sequence: TGTGCCAGCAGCCCCCGGTCCGGGAGGACCGGGGAGCTGTTTTTT.

In its sample, this clonotype ranks as medium-sized. The V and J genes are TRBV5-1 and TRBJ2-1; TRBD2 aligns across 10 bases. Germline assignment: CDR1 SGHRS and CDR2 YFSETQ. V dropped 1 base and J dropped 0; count of bases not matched to a gene: 4. CDR3 length: 17 amino acids. The CDR3 spells CASSLQPSGSSYNEQFF. The CDR3 bases are TGCGCCAGCAGCTTGCAGCCTAGCGGGAGCTCCTACAATGAGCAGTTCTTC. Based on the CDR3 plus reference TRBV5-1 and TRBJ2-1, the full variable domain is KAGVTQTPRYLIKTRGQQVTLSCSPISGHRSVSWYQQTPGQGLQFLFEYFSETQRNKGNFPGRFSGRQFSNSRSEMNVSTLELGDSALYLCASSLQPSGSSYNEQFFGPGTRLTVL.

The genes are TRBV25-1 and TRBJ2-7; TRBD2 matches at 10 bases. Trimming took 5 bases from V and 3 from J; bases not matched to a gene: 10. The CDR3 spans 16 residues. Looked up from germline, CDR1 is MGHDK and CDR2 is SYGVNS. CDR3 nucleotides: TGTGCCAGCAGTCCATCGACTAGCGGGTCTAACTACGAGCAGTACTTC. Amino acids: CASSPSTSGSNYEQYF.

In this sample, this clonotype turned up a few times. The V gene is TRBV20-1, the J gene TRBJ1-2, with D perhaps TRBD1 (6 bases). V lost 6 bases to trimming and J lost 0 bases, with 11 bases between them. There are 13 residues in the CDR3. Germline CDR1 reads DFQATT; CDR2 reads SNEGSKA (reference sequence). Here the CDR3 reads CSAPDSTNYGYTF. In DNA form, the CDR3 reads TGCAGTGCCCCGGACAGTACTAACTATGGCTACACCTTC.

A remark on this clonotype: At one end the junction does not follow the germline gene, possibly because of a read error. The V and J genes are TRBV7-3 and TRBJ1-1; D not certain. Germline CDR1 reads SGHTA; CDR2 reads FQGTGA. This CDR3 comprises 13 residues. The chain's CDR3 is CAGSLRMNTEAFF. The CDR3 coding sequence is TGTGCCGGCAGCCTTCGGATGAACACTGAAGCTTTCTTT.

This clonotype came up many times. V usage is TRBV5-6 and J usage is TRBJ1-1; D is unclear. Trimming shortened V by 2 bases and J by 5 bases, and 10 bases separated the two germline ends. This CDR3 is 13 amino acids long. Per germline, CDR1 SGHDT and CDR2 YYEEEE. CDR3 nucleotide sequence: TGTGCCAGCAGCTTCAAGGGAGGGACTGAAGCTTTCTTT. Amino acids: CASSFKGGTEAFF.

The chain links TRBV5-1 to TRBJ2-1, with D possibly TRBD2 on 5 matching bases. Trimming took off 2 bases at V and 7 bases at J, with 19 bases between the two ends. This CDR3 contains 16 residues. Germline values: CDR1 SGHRS, CDR2 YFSETQ. DNA for the CDR3: TGCGCCAGCAGCTTAGGGCTAGCCCTAGGGTTGAATGAGCAGTTCTTC. Translating gives CASSLGLALGLNEQFF.